The clone carrying this TCR beta chain was recorded a few times. The record originates from a study of blood T cell repertoires in COVID-19. Study at large: Samples representing acute and convalescent COVID-19 were sourced from the United States, Italy and Spain. T cells, B-cell-depleted T cells, or PBMCs supplied cDNA or gDNA.

As originally analysed: Cell counts per sample came from amplifying reference gene primers. The protocol was immunoSEQ multiplex PCR, while the TCRdb copy is restricted to in-frame clones and leaves out a portion. From that table come the V and J calls and clone size; the DNA was used to work out D and trimming. Of more than 100,000 clones listed, around 80% were seen once; the top ten hold about 2.6%. The CDR3 is made up of 16 amino acids. V gave up 7 bases and J gave up 5 bases, with 23 bases separating them. Germline V CDR1 and CDR2: SGHAT, FQNNGV. The receptor comes from a middle-aged man with acute COVID-19. Sequencing was carried out using PBMCs or T cells enriched from blood (not recorded which). The genes are TRBV11-2 and TRBJ2-5, with D possibly TRBD2 on 6 matching bases. Written as DNA, the CDR3 is TGTGCCAGCACCCCCCTTTTTTTGGGGGGTGGGGAGACCCAGTACTTC. The encoded protein is CASTPLFLGGGETQYF.